These 16 T cell receptor beta chains originate from one sample sequenced in a study of T cell clonality in common variable immunodeficiency. Broader study findings: Fewer deletions and N-nucleotide insertions were reportedly seen in common variable immunodeficiency TCR beta sequences.

Which antigens these TCRs recognize remains unknown. The assay was immunoSEQ multiplex PCR, and TCRdb's table has in-frame clones only and misses some. This sample comprises about 20,000 clones, none seen once only. Sequencing used peripheral blood mononuclear cells. Receptors originate from a human donor with common variable immunodeficiency.

This clone was picked up many times. The read gets to within 3 residues of the CDR3 end, and the germline J gene fills in the rest. The rearrangement joins TRBV29-1 to TRBJ2-1; D possibly corresponds to TRBD1 (5 bases). This CDR3 spans 14 amino acids. Trimming removed 6 bases from V and 0 bases from J, with 12 bases in between. From germline, CDR1 is SQVTM and CDR2 ANQGSEA. The DNA read from the CDR3 is TGCAGCGTCACCCGAGACAGCTCCTACAATGAG. It translates to CSVTRDSSYNE. The CDR3 in its entirety is CSVTRDSSYNEQFF.

The part of the CDR3 DNA that was read is TGTGCCAGTAGTATTAGCGGGACCTACGAG. This codes for CASSISGTYE. The entire CDR3 sequence reads CASSISGTYEQYF. The V gene is TRBV19, the J gene TRBJ2-7; 8 bases fit TRBD2. The read ends 3 residues shy of where the CDR3 ends; the end is completed using the germline J gene. The CDR3 covers 13 residues. Germline V gene sequence: CDR1 LNHDA, CDR2 SQIVND (reference sequence). V trimming: 3 bases; J trimming: 2 bases; junction bases outside the gene matches: 0.

In this sample, this clone turned up a few times. The CDR3 extends 3 residues past the end of the read, so its final part is completed from the germline J gene. V is TRBV23-1 and J is TRBJ2-7, with 7 bases matching TRBD1. TRBV23-1 is identified as an open reading frame with a role that is uncertain. J was trimmed by 6 bases and V by 5 bases; bases with no gene match: 7. There are 13 residues in the CDR3. CDR3 bases read: TGCGCCAGCAGTAGCACAGGGGAAACCGAG. Its protein product is CASSSTGETE. The entire CDR3 protein is CASSSTGETEQYF.

With regard to this clone: The missing CDR3 end, 3 residues past where the read stops, is filled in from the germline J gene. The gene calls are TRBV18 and TRBJ1-3; possibly TRBD1 for D (6 bases). This CDR3 contains 17 residues. Germline values: CDR1 KGHSH, CDR2 LQKENI. Deletions cut 3 bases from V and 0 bases from J, with 15 bases between. CDR3 DNA, as far as it was read: TGTGCCAGCTCACCTTGGGACGGACAGTTCTCTGGAAACACC. It translates to CASSPWDGQFSGNT. The whole CDR3 region reads CASSPWDGQFSGNTIYF.

For this clone: The sequence runs out 3 residues before the end of the CDR3; the remainder is reconstructed from the germline J gene. This sequence joins TRBV5-5 and TRBJ2-1, with D possibly matching TRBD2 (6 bases). Trimming left V 1 base short and J 6 bases short, with 14 bases between. The CDR3 is 15 residues long. Looked up from germline, CDR1 is SGHKS and CDR2 is YYEKEE (reference sequence). Incomplete CDR3 DNA: TGTGCCAGCAGCTTGTATCTGGCGGGGCCCAATGAG. Its translation: CASSLYLAGPNE. The full-length CDR3 reads as CASSLYLAGPNEQFF.

As concerns this clone: The observed sequence ends 3 residues before the CDR3 terminus, with the missing tail filled in from the germline J gene. The chain carries TRBV18 and TRBJ1-2; maybe TRBD1 (6 bases). Germline loops: CDR1 KGHSH, CDR2 LQKENI. The V gene lost 2 bases and the J gene lost 0 bases, with 19 bases spanning the gap. The CDR3 length is 18 residues. CDR3 DNA, as far as it was read: TGTGCCAGCTCACCAAGGGCAAACAGGGACGCCTCTAACTATGGC. It yields the protein CASSPRANRDASNYG. The CDR3 reads in full as CASSPRANRDASNYGYTF.

Points on this clone: The DNA ends 3 residues before the CDR3 does, and the rest of the CDR3 is filled in from the germline J gene. The chain recombines TRBV19 with TRBJ1-5; the match to TRBD1 covers 10 bases. Germline V gene lookup returns CDR1 LNHDA and CDR2 SQIVND (reference sequence). The CDR3 consists of 14 residues. After removal of 5 bases from V and 6 bases from J, the junction contained 4 bases not matched to a gene. The CDR3 here is CASSAGQGFQPQHF. The covered CDR3 bases are TGTGCCAGTAGTGCGGGACAGGGGTTTCAGCCC. The complete variable domain, with remaining parts taken from reference TRBV19 and TRBJ1-5, reads DGGITQSPKYLFRKEGQNVTLSCEQNLNHDAMYWYRQDPGQGLRLIYYSQIVNDFQKGDIAEGYSVSREKKESFPLTVTSAQKNPTAFYLCASSAGQGFQPQHFGDGTRLSIL.

This clone was seen a few times. The read comes to an end 3 residues before the CDR3 does, leaving the germline J gene to fill in the end. This chain connects TRBV5-1 to TRBJ1-4; the match to TRBD1 covers 9 bases. CDR3 length: 15 amino acids. After removal of 5 bases from V and 0 bases from J, the junction contained 2 bases not matched to a gene. The V gene's germline CDR1 is SGHRS and CDR2 YFSETQ. The CDR3 bases that were read are TGCGCCAGCAGGACAGGGGGAGCAACTAATGAAAAA. Translation gives CASRTGGATNEK. In full, the CDR3 reads CASRTGGATNEKLFF. Together with reference TRBV5-1 and TRBJ1-4, the CDR3 gives the full variable domain: KAGVTQTPRYLIKTRGQQVTLSCSPISGHRSVSWYQQTPGQGLQFLFEYFSETQRNKGNFPGRFSGRQFSNSRSEMNVSTLELGDSALYLCASRTGGATNEKLFFGSGTQLSVL.

Concerning this clone: From the germline J gene comes the end of the CDR3, since the read stops 3 residues before it. This chain uses TRBV7-2 with TRBJ2-1; D remains unclear. V lost 5 bases and J lost 7, with 9 bases in between. Germline lookup yields CDR1 SGHTA and CDR2 FQGNSA. This CDR3 contains 12 residues. CDR3 in amino acids: CASSIYSNEQFF. The sequenced CDR3 bases are TGTGCCAGCAGCATTTACTCGAATGAG.

Comment on this clone: With the read ending 3 residues before the CDR3 end, the germline J gene is used to fill in that end. This chain connects TRBV7-9 to TRBJ2-3; TRBD1 matches 10 bases. In germline, CDR1 is SEHNR, CDR2 FQNEAQ (reference sequence). The length of the CDR3 is 15 residues. The V gene end was trimmed by 7 bases and the J gene end by 3 bases; junction bases not matched to a gene: 7. The DNA read from the CDR3 is TGTGCCAGCACCATGGGACAGGGGATAACAGATACG. Protein: CASTMGQGITDT. The whole CDR3 protein reads CASTMGQGITDTQYF.

This clone is classed as medium-sized. Coverage ceases 3 residues before the CDR3 finishes, and the germline J gene fills in the end. The chain combines TRBV6-2 or TRBV6-3 with TRBJ2-6; the D gene is possibly TRBD1 (5 bases). In germline, CDR1 is MNHEY, CDR2 SVGEGT. The CDR3 is made up of 15 amino acids. The germline V and J ends were trimmed by 6 bases and 4 bases, with 13 bases remaining between them. CDR3 amino acids: CASSQDSAGANVLTF. The covered CDR3 bases are TGTGCCAGCAGCCAAGACAGTGCCGGGGCCAACGTC.

This clone was seen a few times. The CDR3 end is not reached by the read, which stops 3 residues before it; the germline J gene fills it in. The J gene is TRBJ1-4, the V gene TRBV6-1; 7 positions agree with TRBD1. This CDR3 contains 15 residues. Germline-derived CDR1 and CDR2 are MNHNS and SASEGT. V shed 3 bases, J shed 8 bases, and the junction held 9 bases outside the gene matches. Partial CDR3 DNA: TGTGCCAGCAGTGAGGCGCAGGGGGGAAAAGAAAAA. It yields the protein CASSEAQGGKEK. The complete CDR3 protein is CASSEAQGGKEKLFF.

Of note for this clone: Read sequence stops 3 residues before the CDR3 end, and the germline J gene provides the missing end. The rearrangement joins TRBV19 to TRBJ1-5; 8 bases match TRBD1. CDR1 LNHDA and CDR2 SQIVND come from the germline V gene (reference sequence). J lost 3 bases, V lost 10 bases, and 11 bases had no gene match. The CDR3 totals 15 residues. This chain's CDR3 is CATDGQGAPNQPQHF. The CDR3 bases that were read are TGTGCCACCGATGGACAGGGCGCCCCCAATCAGCCC.

This clone turned up a few times. The read finishes 3 residues shy of the CDR3 end, and the germline J gene is used to complete it. The genes are TRBV7-9 and TRBJ2-7, with D possibly TRBD1 on 5 matching bases. This CDR3 comprises 14 residues. Between the trimmed V and J ends, which lost 5 bases and 6 bases, there was a span of 17 bases. CDR1 is SEHNR and CDR2 is FQNEAQ in the germline V gene (reference sequence). CDR3 in amino acids: CASSPPRVKSEQYF. The part of the CDR3 DNA that was read is TGTGCCAGCAGCCCGCCCAGGGTAAAGTCCGAG.

This clone has just a few counts. The sequence runs out 3 residues before the end of the CDR3; the remainder is reconstructed from the germline J gene. This chain joins TRBV7-9 and TRBJ2-3, with unresolved D. This CDR3 has 14 residues. The germline gives CDR1 SEHNR, CDR2 FQNEAQ (reference sequence). Between the trimmed V and J ends, which lost 1 base and 6 bases, there was a span of 11 bases. The sequenced CDR3 bases are TGTGCCAGCAGCTTAGGTTTAGAACGGGATACG. Translated, it gives CASSLGLERDT. From start to end, the CDR3 is CASSLGLERDTQYF. Complete variable domain (other parts from reference TRBV7-9 and TRBJ2-3): DTGVSQNPRHKITKRGQNVTFRCDPISEHNRLYWYRQTLGQGPEFLTYFQNEAQLEKSRLLSDRFSAERPKGSFSTLEIQRTEQGDSAMYLCASSLGLERDTQYFGPGTRLTVL.

About this clone itself: The read is 3 residues too short to cover the CDR3 end, so that end is filled in from the germline J gene. This chain links TRBV18 with TRBJ1-2; possibly TRBD1 for D (5 bases). The germline V and J ends were trimmed by 3 bases and 3 bases, with 11 bases remaining between them. Germline V gene sequence: CDR1 KGHSH, CDR2 LQKENI. The CDR3 spans 14 residues. The CDR3 here is CASSPRGEHYGYTF. The CDR3 DNA, read in part, is TGTGCCAGCTCACCCCGGGGGGAGCACTATGGC.